A single sample gave rise to the 5 T cell receptor beta chains below, sequenced in a study of cytomegalovirus exposure and HLA in healthy donors. It was with 60 Vbeta and 13 Jbeta primers that the PCR ran. The data were produced by immunoSEQ multiplex PCR, yet TCRdb's version contains in-frame clones alone and is incomplete. Here the sample spans roughly 110,000 clones, 73% being singletons. What was sequenced was PBMCs. These TCRs come from a man younger than 40 in good health and CMV-seronegative.

The chain uses TRBV6-1 and TRBJ1-2, with D possibly TRBD1 on 5 matching bases. The germline V and J ends were trimmed by 0 bases and 4 bases, with 15 bases remaining between them. CDR1 is MNHNS and CDR2 is SASEGT in the germline V gene. The CDR3 loop spans 16 amino acids. The CDR3, as DNA: TGTGCCAGCAGTGAAGCTAGCGGGGGTCCTATCTATGGCTACACCTTC. Its translation: CASSEASGGPIYGYTF.

The chain carries TRBV2 and TRBJ2-3, with a weak D call TRBD2 (6 bases). Deletions cut 4 bases from V and 1 base from J, with 15 bases between. There are 16 residues in the CDR3. Germline lookup yields CDR1 SNHLY and CDR2 FYNNEI. The CDR3 DNA sequence: TGTGCCAGCAGTGCATTGCGGGGCGGGGGCACAGATACGCAGTATTTT. Protein product: CASSALRGGGTDTQYF.

The chain employs TRBV29-1 and TRBJ2-1; the match to TRBD2 covers 7 bases. From germline, CDR1 is SQVTM and CDR2 ANQGSEA. The CDR3 runs 14 residues. Unmatched junction bases numbered 14, after V lost 6 bases and J lost 9 bases. The CDR3 loop is CSVYLGGRGSEQFF. CDR3 DNA sequence: TGCAGCGTCTACTTGGGCGGGAGAGGAAGTGAGCAGTTCTTC.

The V and J genes are TRBV18 and TRBJ2-1; D might be TRBD2 (7 bases). CDR1 and CDR2 from the germline V gene are KGHSH and LQKENI. The germline V and J ends were trimmed by 3 bases and 7 bases, with 16 bases remaining between them. This CDR3 region has 15 residues. CDR3: CASSPRGEGWNEQFF. The CDR3 DNA reads as TGTGCCAGCTCACCGAGGGGGGAGGGTTGGAATGAGCAGTTCTTC.

The chain has TRBV7-8 and TRBJ1-6; D not certain. From germline, CDR1 is SGHVS and CDR2 FQNEAQ. Trimming took off 1 base at V and 6 bases at J, with 4 bases between the two ends. The CDR3 runs to 13 residues. Here the CDR3 DNA reads TGTGCCAGCAGCTTAGGGGCTAATTCACCCCTCCACTTT. Protein product: CASSLGANSPLHF.